The sequence of this TCR beta chain was determined in a study of metastatic and nonmetastatic thyroid tumors. About this clone: This may be a read error: a much more frequent sequence differs by one nucleotide.

Each patient went into thyroid surgery without having received any treatment. MiXCR re-clonotyped the PCR reads for TCRdb. This sample yields around 26,000 clones, of which 20% are seen a single time; about 4.5% belongs to the top ten. Germline CDR1 SGHNT, CDR2 YYREEE (reference sequence). CDR3 size: 13 residues. Specimen: adjacent normal tissue. V gene TRBV5-4 combines with J gene TRBJ1-3; D is ambiguous. This TCR derives from a female donor with papillary thyroid cancer or a benign thyroid nodule (not recorded which). Some clones in this sample may be carry-over from other donors' samples. The CDR3 DNA reads TGTGTCAGCAGCTCTGGACGTGGTGGCACCATATATTTT. Translating gives CVSSSGRGGTIYF.